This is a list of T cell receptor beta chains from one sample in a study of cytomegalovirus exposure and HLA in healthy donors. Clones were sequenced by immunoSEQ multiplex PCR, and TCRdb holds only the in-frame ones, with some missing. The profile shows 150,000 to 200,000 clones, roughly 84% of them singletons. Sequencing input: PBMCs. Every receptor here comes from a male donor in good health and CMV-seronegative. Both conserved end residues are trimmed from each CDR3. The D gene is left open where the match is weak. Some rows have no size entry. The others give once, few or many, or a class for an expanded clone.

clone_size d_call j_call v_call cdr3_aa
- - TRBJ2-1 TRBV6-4 ASSDGTNNEQF
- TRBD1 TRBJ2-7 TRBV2 ASSRQGVGEQY
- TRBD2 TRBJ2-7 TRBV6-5 ASKILAGGLDEQY
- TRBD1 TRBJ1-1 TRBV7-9 ASSTPDRKNTEAF
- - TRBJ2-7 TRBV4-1 ASSQDPIYEQY
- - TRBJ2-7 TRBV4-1 ASSQGFGQLDEQY
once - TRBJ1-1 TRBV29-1 SVAGSWTEAF
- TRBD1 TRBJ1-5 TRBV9 ASSGTGYGNQPQH
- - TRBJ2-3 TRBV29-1 SMSPSSTDTQY
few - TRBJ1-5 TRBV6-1 ASSAVGGGNQPQH
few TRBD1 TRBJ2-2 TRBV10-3 AISDTVGTGNTGELF
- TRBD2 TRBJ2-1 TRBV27 ASSPSGSYNEQF
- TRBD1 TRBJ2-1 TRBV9 ASTTGGSPNNEQF
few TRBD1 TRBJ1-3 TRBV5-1 ASSPQGNGNTIY
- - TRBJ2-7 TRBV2 ASRVLSSYEQY
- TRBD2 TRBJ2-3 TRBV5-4 ASNLGAGGPTDTQY
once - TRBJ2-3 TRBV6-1 ASSEVNSHTDTQY